Described below is a single T cell receptor (beta chain) sequence and its context. Trimming removed 3 bases from V and 3 bases from J, with 12 bases in between. Germline V gene sequence: CDR1 WNHNN, CDR2 SYGVQD (reference sequence). The CDR3 length is 15 residues. In the original workflow: Quantification of nucleated cells was approximated via reference gene primer amplification. Sequenced by immunoSEQ multiplex PCR; TCRdb stores in-frame clones only, minus some. Clone size and V and J calls were adopted from that table, with D and trimming inferred from the DNA. The data hold a few hundred thousand clones, with around 83% observed a single time. The sample belongs to a study of blood T cell repertoires in COVID-19.

The gene calls are TRBV10-1 and TRBJ1-5; D perhaps matches TRBD1 (6 bases). The sequence was obtained from a woman aged 45-65 years who had recovered from COVID-19. Sequencing input: PBMCs or T cells enriched from blood (not recorded which). The CDR3 DNA sequence: TGCGCCAGCAGTGAAAGTCAGGGGACCAATCAGCCCCAGCATTTT. Amino acid sequence: CASSESQGTNQPQHF.